This TCR beta chain originates from a study of blood T cell repertoires in COVID-19. Turning to the study itself: Samples representing acute and convalescent COVID-19 were sourced from the United States, Italy and Spain.

Authors' data handling: Cell counts per sample came from amplifying reference gene primers. The assay was immunoSEQ multiplex PCR, and TCRdb's table has in-frame clones only and misses some. The V and J calls and clone size are taken from that table; D and trimming were inferred from the DNA. The sample lists 200,000 to 300,000 clones, approximately 80% seen once, with over 1.5% in the top ten. The sequenced sample was peripheral blood. This clonotype was obtained from an elderly woman with acute or convalescent COVID-19.

CDR3 sequence: CASSLYSHNQPQHF. The DNA of the CDR3 is TGTGCCAGCAGCTTGTACAGCCACAATCAGCCCCAGCATTTT. This sequence joins TRBV5-6 and TRBJ1-5, with D unclear. Germline V gene data show CDR1 as SGHDT and CDR2 as YYEEEE. The ends were cut back, 1 base at V and 3 bases at J, with 8 bases in the middle. The CDR3 sequence is 14 residues long.